Each of the 25 T cell receptor beta chains below was sequenced from the same sample in a study of read filtering for tumor transcriptome and immune sequencing. The library was built from about 370 ng RNA with molecular barcoded adaptors for alpha/delta and beta/gamma chains. TCRdb analysed the reads with MiXCR anew, one entry per CDR3 protein. The sample has fewer than 25,000 distinct CDR3 sequences, around a fifth seen once. The sample was a population of CD138-negative cells sorted from bone marrow. The receptors come from a donor over 35 with multiple myeloma.

This clonotype was detected ten times or more. The rearrangement uses TRBV3-1 and TRBJ2-1; D may be TRBD1 or TRBD2 (5 bases each). The V and J ends lost 4 bases and 7 bases respectively, with 17 bases between them. This CDR3 spans 15 amino acids. Germline CDR1 reads LGHDT; CDR2 reads YNNKEL (reference sequence). CDR3 residues: CASSPQWGSINEQFF. The CDR3 DNA sequence: TGTGCCAGCAGCCCCCAATGGGGGAGTATTAATGAGCAGTTCTTC.

This clonotype was counted at least ten times. CDR3: CSARQPSGTGEQYF. DNA for the CDR3: TGCAGTGCGCGACAGCCTAGCGGGACTGGCGAGCAGTACTTC. The rearrangement uses TRBV20-1 and TRBJ2-7; 9 bases agree with TRBD2. This CDR3 region has 14 residues. Germline V gene data show CDR1 as DFQATT and CDR2 as SNEGSKA (reference sequence). After removal of 6 bases from V and 6 bases from J, the junction contained 12 bases not matched to a gene.

This clonotype was observed at least ten times. The chain is built from TRBV6-6 and TRBJ2-1; TRBD2 matches 8 bases. This CDR3 region has 15 residues. J was trimmed by 4 bases and V by 6 bases; bases with no gene match: 8. Germline V gene lookup returns CDR1 MNHNY and CDR2 SVGAGI (reference sequence). CDR3 sequence reads: CASRRAGAGYNEQFF. CDR3 nucleotide sequence: TGTGCCAGCAGGAGAGCGGGAGCGGGTTACAATGAGCAGTTCTTC.

This clonotype was counted many times. This chain links TRBV28 with TRBJ2-7; D call uncertain. CDR1 and CDR2 from the germline V gene are MDHEN and SYDVKM. V gave up 2 bases and J gave up 0 bases, with 11 bases separating them. The CDR3 sequence is 15 residues long. CDR3 residues: CASSLIDRSSYEQYF. CDR3 nucleotide sequence: TGTGCCAGCAGTTTAATTGACCGGAGCTCCTACGAGCAGTACTTC.

V usage is TRBV19 and J usage is TRBJ1-5, with 7 bases that match TRBD1. The CDR3 extends over 16 amino acids. The germline V gene encodes CDR1 LNHDA and CDR2 SQIVND (reference sequence). Trimming removed 6 bases from V and 1 base from J; junction bases left unmatched: 9. The CDR3 DNA follows: TGTGCCAGTAGGCTAATCACAGGGGCGAGCAATCAGCCCCAGCATTTT. Translation gives CASRLITGASNQPQHF.

There are many counts of this clonotype. The chain combines TRBV7-2 with TRBJ1-1; a weak D match, TRBD1 (5 bases). V lost 5 bases and J lost 1, with 20 bases in between. CDR1 SGHTA and CDR2 FQGNSA come from the germline V gene. The CDR3 spans 17 residues. The CDR3 DNA follows: TGTGCCAGCAGCCTTAGGGTCGGAGGGGAGAGGAACACTGAAGCTTTCTTT. It is translated as CASSLRVGGERNTEAFF.

There are many counts of this clonotype. The chain links TRBV7-9 to TRBJ2-2; D is uncertain. The CDR3 consists of 14 residues. The ends were cut back, 5 bases at V and 0 bases at J, with 7 bases in the middle. Germline V gene data show CDR1 as SEHNR and CDR2 as FQNEAQ (reference sequence). The CDR3 sequence: CASSPNSNTGELFF. CDR3 DNA sequence: TGTGCCAGCAGCCCCAACTCGAACACCGGGGAGCTGTTTTTT. Looking up the rest from reference TRBV7-9 and TRBJ2-2 gives the full variable domain: DTGVSQNPRHKITKRGQNVTFRCDPISEHNRLYWYRQTLGQGPEFLTYFQNEAQLEKSRLLSDRFSAERPKGSFSTLEIQRTEQGDSAMYLCASSPNSNTGELFFGEGSRLTVL.

As for this clonotype: Being one base from a much bigger clone, this may be a read error. This sequence joins TRBV5-5 and TRBJ2-1; the D is unclear. The CDR3 length is 13 residues. From germline, CDR1 is SGHKS and CDR2 YYEKEE (reference sequence). This chain's CDR3 is CASSLGPYNEQSF. DNA for the CDR3: TGTGCCAGCAGCTTGGGGCCCTACAATGAGCAGTCCTTC. The full variable domain, in which reference TRBV5-5 and TRBJ2-1 provide the parts outside the CDR3, is DAGVTQSPTHLIKTRGQQVTLRCSPISGHKSVSWYQQVLGQGPQFIFQYYEKEERGRGNFPDRFSARQFPNYSSELNVNALLLGDSALYLCASSLGPYNEQSFGPGTRLTVL.

As regards this clonotype: With a much larger clone just one base away, this may be a read error. The chain carries TRBV29-1 and TRBJ2-7; TRBD2 agrees at 14 bases. Germline CDR1 is SQVTM and CDR2 is ANQGSEA. The CDR3 is 13 amino acids. CDR3 nucleotide sequence: TGCAGCGGGGGGACTAGCGGGGGATACGAGCAGCACTTC. This translates into CSGGTSGGYEQHF.

This clonotype has a count of ten or more. The chain combines TRBV5-1 with TRBJ2-3, with 7 positions matching TRBD1. V lost 1 base, J lost 4 bases, and 6 bases stayed unmatched. Germline CDR1 reads SGHRS; CDR2 reads YFSETQ. The CDR3 spans 15 residues. The CDR3 bases are TGCGCCAGCAGCTTGCCAGGGGGAGATTCAGATACGCAGTATTTT. Residues: CASSLPGGDSDTQYF.

This clonotype has ten or more counts. The chain joins TRBV5-6 to TRBJ2-7; D is possibly TRBD1 or TRBD2 (5 bases each). The CDR3 covers 14 residues. Between the trimmed V and J ends, which lost 0 bases and 0 bases, there was a span of 7 bases. Germline CDR1 is SGHDT and CDR2 is YYEEEE. This CDR3 is CASSLAGTSYEQYF. The CDR3 DNA reads TGTGCCAGCAGCTTGGCCGGGACCTCCTACGAGCAGTACTTC.

This clonotype was observed at least ten times. This sequence joins TRBV18 and TRBJ2-7; D call uncertain. The CDR3 sequence is 12 residues long. Germline assignment: CDR1 KGHSH and CDR2 LQKENI. Trimming removed 6 bases from V and 4 bases from J, with 10 bases in between. This chain's CDR3 is CASSSVLYEQYF. The CDR3 region has the DNA TGTGCCAGCTCCAGCGTCCTTTACGAGCAGTACTTC.

This clonotype has ten or more counts. The rearrangement joins TRBV29-1 to TRBJ2-7; 8 bases match TRBD2. The ends lost 6 bases at V and 5 bases at J; junction bases unmatched: 6. Germline lookup yields CDR1 SQVTM and CDR2 ANQGSEA. The CDR3 is made up of 12 amino acids. CDR3 in amino acids: CSVSGSGDEQYF. Here the CDR3 DNA reads TGCAGCGTCTCGGGTAGCGGGGACGAGCAGTACTTC.

This clonotype was detected ten times or more. The J gene is TRBJ2-2, the V gene TRBV7-2; 12 bases align to TRBD2. CDR1 is SGHTA and CDR2 is FQGNSA in the germline V gene. The CDR3 contains 18 residues. Losses at the gene ends were 5 bases for V and 1 base for J; bases not matched to a gene: 8. CDR3 coding DNA: TGTGCCAGCAGCCCCGGGCTAGCGGGAGGGGTGAACACCGGGGAGCTGTTTTTT. This gives the protein CASSPGLAGGVNTGELFF.

This clonotype has ten or more counts. V usage is TRBV27 and J usage is TRBJ1-1; TRBD1 matches at 7 bases. J gave up 1 base and V 5 bases, and 10 bases lay outside the gene matches. There are 16 residues in the CDR3. Per germline, CDR1 MNHEY and CDR2 SMNVEV (reference sequence). CDR3 nucleotide sequence: TGTGCCAGCAGTGCGGGACAGCCTCTAAAGAACACTGAAGCTTTCTTT. Residues: CASSAGQPLKNTEAFF.

A note on this clonotype: A read error is likely, as this CDR3 ends without the conserved phenylalanine or tryptophan. The CDR3 DNA is TGCAGTGCTATCCCTATATCGGGAGGGCCATCCTACACCGGGGAGCTGTTTTCT. Amino acid sequence: CSAIPISGGPSYTGELFS. V is TRBV20-1 and J is TRBJ2-2, with 8 positions matching TRBD2. V trimming: 4 bases; J trimming: 3 bases; junction bases outside the gene matches: 16. The CDR3 has 18 residues. Looked up from germline, CDR1 is DFQATT and CDR2 is SNEGSKA (reference sequence).

Worth noting for this clonotype: This is likely an artifact of a read error, given a far larger clone one base away. The chain employs TRBV7-2 and TRBJ2-1; 7 positions agree with TRBD2. Germline values: CDR1 SGHTA, CDR2 FQGNSA. This CDR3 is built from 15 residues. In DNA form, the CDR3 reads TGCGCCAGCAGTATAGCGGGCAGCTCCTACAATGAGCAGCTCTTC. It encodes CASSIAGSSYNEQLF.

This clonotype was seen many times. The V and J genes are TRBV7-6 and TRBJ2-3; TRBD2 agrees at 9 bases. The CDR3 spans 15 residues. Germline V gene lookup returns CDR1 SGHVS and CDR2 FNYEAQ. V shed 6 bases and J 0 bases; nucleotides not matched to a gene: 4. DNA of the CDR3: TGTGCCAGCAGACCAACTAGCGGGAGCACAGATACGCAGTATTTT. Its translation: CASRPTSGSTDTQYF.

As to this clonotype: A far bigger clonotype differs at one base, so this is likely a read error. This chain joins TRBV5-5 and TRBJ2-1; D is possibly TRBD1 or TRBD2 (6 bases each). The CDR3 runs to 14 residues. The V gene's germline CDR1 is SGHKS and CDR2 YYEKEE (reference sequence). CDR3 DNA sequence: TGTGCCAGAAGCTTGTGGGGGGCGACGGATGAGCAGTTCTTC. It codes for CARSLWGATDEQFF. Variable domain in full (rest from reference TRBV5-5 and TRBJ2-1): DAGVTQSPTHLIKTRGQQVTLRCSPISGHKSVSWYQQVLGQGPQFIFQYYEKEERGRGNFPDRFSARQFPNYSSELNVNALLLGDSALYLCARSLWGATDEQFFGPGTRLTVL.

This clonotype was counted ten times or more. The chain couples TRBV3-1 to TRBJ1-1; D remains unclear. CDR3 size: 13 residues. Trimming removed 2 bases at V and 1 base at J, with 5 bases between. Germline V gives CDR1 LGHDT, CDR2 YNNKEL (reference sequence). CDR3 in DNA: TGTGCCAGCAGCCAAACACGGAACACTGAAGCTTTCTTT. Protein: CASSQTRNTEAFF. Looking up the rest from reference TRBV3-1 and TRBJ1-1 gives the full variable domain: DTAVSQTPKYLVTQMGNDKSIKCEQNLGHDTMYWYKQDSKKFLKIMFSYNNKELIINETVPNRFSPKSPDKAHLNLHINSLELGDSAVYFCASSQTRNTEAFFGQGTRLTVV.

This clonotype occurred many times. The chain uses TRBV29-1 and TRBJ1-1; D remains ambiguous. The V gene's germline CDR1 is SQVTM and CDR2 ANQGSEA. V lost 1 base to trimming and J lost 6 bases, with 15 bases between them. The CDR3 extends over 14 amino acids. In nucleotides, the CDR3 is TGCAGCGTTGAAGTGGCGGGTCCGGGCGCTGAAGCTTTCTTT. Its protein product is CSVEVAGPGAEAFF.

This clonotype was counted ten times or more. The rearrangement uses TRBV5-1 and TRBJ2-1, with 12 nucleotides matching TRBD2. V was pared by 2 bases and J by 9 bases, with 6 bases of the junction left unmatched. This CDR3 has 15 amino acids. Germline V CDR1 and CDR2: SGHRS, YFSETQ. The CDR3 nucleotides are TGCGCCAGCAGCTTACTAGCGGGAGGCTCTGGTGAGCAGTTCTTC. Its translation: CASSLLAGGSGEQFF.

By frequency in the sample, this clonotype is medium-sized (0.01 to 0.1%). The rearrangement uses TRBV28 and TRBJ2-7; D is perhaps TRBD2 (5 bases). Trimming cost V 7 bases and J 5 bases, with 12 bases left between them. CDR3 length: 12 amino acids. Germline V CDR1 and CDR2: MDHEN, SYDVKM. The CDR3 sequence: CASTPGGHEQYF. CDR3 DNA sequence: TGTGCCAGCACCCCAGGAGGCCACGAGCAGTACTTC.

This clonotype was observed many times. The chain links TRBV11-2 to TRBJ2-4; 7 bases line up with TRBD1. CDR1 is SGHAT and CDR2 is FQNNGV in the germline V gene. The CDR3 is 14 amino acids. V lost 0 bases and J lost 6; bases outside the gene matches: 2. The CDR3 nucleotides read TGTGCCAGCAGCTTAGAAGGGACAGTAAACATTCAGTACTTC. Translation gives CASSLEGTVNIQYF. The variable domain in full, completed from reference TRBV11-2 and TRBJ2-4, reads EAGVAQSPRYKIIEKRQSVAFWCNPISGHATLYWYQQILGQGPKLLIQFQNNGVVDDSQLPKDRFSAERLKGVDSTLKIQPAKLEDSAVYLCASSLEGTVNIQYFGAGTRLSVL.

This clonotype was counted at least ten times. The V gene is TRBV29-1, the J gene TRBJ2-5; D not resolved. CDR1 and CDR2 (germline): SQVTM, ANQGSEA. Trimming shortened V by 3 bases and J by 4 bases, and 6 bases separated the two germline ends. CDR3 length equals 11 residues. CDR3 nucleotide sequence: TGCAGCGTTGACCAGATAGAGACCCAGTACTTC. Amino acid sequence: CSVDQIETQYF.